This T cell receptor beta chain stems from a study of T cell responses to AZD1222 COVID-19 vaccine. Findings and limits, study-wide: Baseline seropositivity occurred in only a handful of AZD1222 recipients. A mostly white British donor set with more females was recruited, and clonal diversity was possibly underestimated.

CDR3 length equals 15 residues. Germline-derived CDR1 and CDR2 are MRHNA and SNTAGT. The method was immunoSEQ multiplex PCR; TCRdb's version includes in-frame clones alone and lacks a portion of them. The sample consists of about 120,000 clones, around 89% of them appearing once. To note about this clone: Its antigen is not identified. The germline gene is not matched at one end of the junction; a read error may be the cause.

The TCR comes from an adult in good health. Source: peripheral blood, taken on day 0 of AZD1222 vaccination. J is TRBJ2-2 and V is TRBV6-4; possibly TRBD1 or TRBD2 for D (6 bases each). CDR3 sequence (DNA): TGTGCCAGCAGTGACCCCCTCGGGGGCACCTGGGAGCTGTTTTTT. Translating it yields CASSDPLGGTWELFF.